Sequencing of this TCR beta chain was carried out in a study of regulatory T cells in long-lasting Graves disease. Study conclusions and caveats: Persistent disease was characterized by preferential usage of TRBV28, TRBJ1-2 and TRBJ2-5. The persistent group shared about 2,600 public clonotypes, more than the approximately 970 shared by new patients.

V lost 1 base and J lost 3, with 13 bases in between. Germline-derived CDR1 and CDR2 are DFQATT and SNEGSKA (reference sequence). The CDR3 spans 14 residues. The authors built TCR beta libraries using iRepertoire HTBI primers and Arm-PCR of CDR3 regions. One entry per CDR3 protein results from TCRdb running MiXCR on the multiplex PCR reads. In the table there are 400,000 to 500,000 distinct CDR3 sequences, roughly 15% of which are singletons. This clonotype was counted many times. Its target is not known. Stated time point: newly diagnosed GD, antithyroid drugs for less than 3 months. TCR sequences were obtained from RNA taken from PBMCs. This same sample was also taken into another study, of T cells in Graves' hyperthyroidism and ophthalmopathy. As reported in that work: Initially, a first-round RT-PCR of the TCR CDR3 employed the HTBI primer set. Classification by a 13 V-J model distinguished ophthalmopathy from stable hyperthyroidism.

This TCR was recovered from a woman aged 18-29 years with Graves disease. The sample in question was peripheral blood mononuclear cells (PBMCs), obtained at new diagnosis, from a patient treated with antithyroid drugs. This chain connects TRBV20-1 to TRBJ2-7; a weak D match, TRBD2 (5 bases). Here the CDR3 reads CSARGLPYGYEQYF. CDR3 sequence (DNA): TGCAGTGCTAGAGGACTACCTTATGGCTACGAGCAGTACTTC.